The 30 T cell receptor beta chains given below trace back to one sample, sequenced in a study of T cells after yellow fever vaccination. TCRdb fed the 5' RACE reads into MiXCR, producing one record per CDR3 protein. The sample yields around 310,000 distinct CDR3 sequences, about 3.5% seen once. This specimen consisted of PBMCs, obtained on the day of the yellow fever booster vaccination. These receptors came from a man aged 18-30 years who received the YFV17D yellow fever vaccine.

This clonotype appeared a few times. CDR3 coding DNA: TGCAGTGCTAGAGCGCCCAACTATGGCTACACCTTC. Translation: CSARAPNYGYTF. The rearrangement uses TRBV20-1 and TRBJ1-2, with unresolved D. The V and J ends lost 1 base and 2 bases respectively, with 5 bases between them. The CDR3 contains 12 residues. Germline CDR1 and CDR2: DFQATT and SNEGSKA (reference sequence).

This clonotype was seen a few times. The CDR3 nucleotides read TGTGCCAGCTCACCAATGGGGACGACGGCCCTCCACTTT. This codes for CASSPMGTTALHF. V and J are TRBV18 and TRBJ1-6; possibly TRBD1 for D (5 bases). The CDR3 totals 13 residues. From germline, CDR1 is KGHSH and CDR2 LQKENI. The V and J ends lost 2 bases and 14 bases respectively, with 13 bases between them. Together with reference TRBV18 and TRBJ1-6, the CDR3 gives the full variable domain: NAGVMQNPRHLVRRRGQEARLRCSPMKGHSHVYWYRQLPEEGLKFMVYLQKENIIDESGMPKERFSAEFPKEGPSILRIQQVVRGDSAAYFCASSPMGTTALHFGNGTRLTVT.

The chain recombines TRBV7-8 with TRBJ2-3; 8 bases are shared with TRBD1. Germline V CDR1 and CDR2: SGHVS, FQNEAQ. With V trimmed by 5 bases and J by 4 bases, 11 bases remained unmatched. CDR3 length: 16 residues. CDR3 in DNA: TGTGCCAGCAGCGCAACAGGGGGTCGAGCTGCAGATACGCAGTATTTT. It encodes CASSATGGRAADTQYF.

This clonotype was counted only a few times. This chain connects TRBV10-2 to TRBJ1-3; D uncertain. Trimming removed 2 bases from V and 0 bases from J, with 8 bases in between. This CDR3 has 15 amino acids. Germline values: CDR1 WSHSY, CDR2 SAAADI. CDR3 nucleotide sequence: TGCGCCAGCAGTGAGCAGGCACTCTCTGGAAACACCATATATTTT. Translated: CASSEQALSGNTIYF.

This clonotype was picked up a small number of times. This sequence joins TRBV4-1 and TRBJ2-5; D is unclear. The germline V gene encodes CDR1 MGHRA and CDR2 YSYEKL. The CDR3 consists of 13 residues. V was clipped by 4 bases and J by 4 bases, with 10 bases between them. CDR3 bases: TGCGCCAGCAGCCCGCAACTCTCAGAGACCCAGTACTTC. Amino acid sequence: CASSPQLSETQYF.

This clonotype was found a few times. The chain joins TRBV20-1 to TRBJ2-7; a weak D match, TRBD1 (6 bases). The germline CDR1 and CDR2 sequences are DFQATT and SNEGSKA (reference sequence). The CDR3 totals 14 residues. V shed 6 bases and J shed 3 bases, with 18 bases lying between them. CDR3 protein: CSASSPGHRYEQYF. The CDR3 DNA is TGCAGTGCCTCTAGCCCGGGACACCGCTACGAGCAGTACTTC.

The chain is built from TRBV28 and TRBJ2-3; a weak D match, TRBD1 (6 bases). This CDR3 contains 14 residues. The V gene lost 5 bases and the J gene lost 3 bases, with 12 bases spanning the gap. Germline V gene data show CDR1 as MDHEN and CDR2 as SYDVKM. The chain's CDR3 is CASSKFGQTDTQYF. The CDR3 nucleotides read TGTGCCAGCAGTAAATTTGGACAGACAGATACGCAGTATTTT.

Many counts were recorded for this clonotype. The CDR3 sequence is CASSQSRGQAGNTIYF. The CDR3 DNA follows: TGCGCCAGCAGCCAATCAAGGGGCCAAGCTGGAAACACCATATATTTT. This chain links TRBV4-3 with TRBJ1-3; possible D gene TRBD1, 5 bases. The germline V gene encodes CDR1 LGHNA and CDR2 YSLEER. This CDR3 is 16 amino acids long. Trimming pared 2 bases from V and 2 bases from J, leaving 13 bases between.

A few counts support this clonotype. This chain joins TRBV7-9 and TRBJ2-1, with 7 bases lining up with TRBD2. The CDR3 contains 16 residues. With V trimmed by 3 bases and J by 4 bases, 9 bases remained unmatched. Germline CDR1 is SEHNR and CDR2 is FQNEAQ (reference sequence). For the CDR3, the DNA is TGTGCCAGCAGCTTTTTTCCGGCGGGGGAGTACAATGAGCAGTTCTTC. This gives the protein CASSFFPAGEYNEQFF.

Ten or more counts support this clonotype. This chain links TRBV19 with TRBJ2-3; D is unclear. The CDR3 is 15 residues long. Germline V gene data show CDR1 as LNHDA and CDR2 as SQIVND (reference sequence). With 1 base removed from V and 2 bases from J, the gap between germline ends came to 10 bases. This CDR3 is CASSIGATFTDTQYF. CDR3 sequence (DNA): TGTGCCAGTAGTATAGGAGCAACGTTCACAGATACGCAGTATTTT. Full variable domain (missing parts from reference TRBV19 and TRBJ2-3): DGGITQSPKYLFRKEGQNVTLSCEQNLNHDAMYWYRQDPGQGLRLIYYSQIVNDFQKGDIAEGYSVSREKKESFPLTVTSAQKNPTAFYLCASSIGATFTDTQYFGPGTRLTVL.

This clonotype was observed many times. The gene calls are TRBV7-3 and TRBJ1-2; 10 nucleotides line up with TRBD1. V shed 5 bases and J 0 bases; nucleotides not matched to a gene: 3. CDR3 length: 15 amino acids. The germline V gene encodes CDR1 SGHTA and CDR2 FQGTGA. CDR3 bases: TGTGCCAGCAGCCAAGGACAGGGGGCTAACTATGGCTACACCTTC. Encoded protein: CASSQGQGANYGYTF.

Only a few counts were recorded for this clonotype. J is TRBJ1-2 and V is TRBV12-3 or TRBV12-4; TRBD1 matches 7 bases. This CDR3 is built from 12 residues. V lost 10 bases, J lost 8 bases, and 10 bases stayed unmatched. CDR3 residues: CATNRGPYGYTF. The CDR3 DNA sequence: TGTGCCACCAACAGGGGACCCTACGGCTACACCTTC.

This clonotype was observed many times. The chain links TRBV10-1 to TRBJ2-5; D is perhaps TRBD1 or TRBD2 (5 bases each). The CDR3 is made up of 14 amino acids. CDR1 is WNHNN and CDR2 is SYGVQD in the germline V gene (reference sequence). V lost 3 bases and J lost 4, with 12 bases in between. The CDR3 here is CASSESRGPETQYF. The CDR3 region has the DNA TGCGCCAGCAGTGAATCTCGGGGCCCAGAGACCCAGTACTTC.

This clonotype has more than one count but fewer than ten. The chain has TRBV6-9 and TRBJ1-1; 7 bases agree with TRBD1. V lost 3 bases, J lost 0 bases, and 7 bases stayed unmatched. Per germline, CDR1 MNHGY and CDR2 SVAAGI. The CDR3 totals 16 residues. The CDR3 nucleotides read TGTGCCAGCAGTTACCCCACCGACAGGGTGAACACTGAAGCTTTCTTT. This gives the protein CASSYPTDRVNTEAFF.

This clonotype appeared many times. The CDR3: CASSPLQGGDTEAFF. As DNA, the CDR3 is TGTGCCAGCAGCCCCTTACAGGGCGGGGACACTGAAGCTTTCTTT. The chain combines TRBV3-1 with TRBJ1-1; D is perhaps TRBD1 (6 bases). The CDR3 is 15 amino acids. Trimming cost V 4 bases and J 3 bases, with 15 bases left between them. Germline V lookup: CDR1 LGHDT, CDR2 YNNKEL (reference sequence).

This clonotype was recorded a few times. Written as DNA, the CDR3 is TGTGCCACCAGCAGGGGGGGGGCTCTGGCGAATGAGCAGTTCTTC. Its protein is CATSRGGALANEQFF. The V call is TRBV15, the J call TRBJ2-1; a weak D match, TRBD2 (7 bases). Trimming stripped 3 bases from V and 7 bases from J, with 16 bases between. CDR1 and CDR2 (germline): LNHNV, YYDKDF (reference sequence). CDR3 length: 15 amino acids.

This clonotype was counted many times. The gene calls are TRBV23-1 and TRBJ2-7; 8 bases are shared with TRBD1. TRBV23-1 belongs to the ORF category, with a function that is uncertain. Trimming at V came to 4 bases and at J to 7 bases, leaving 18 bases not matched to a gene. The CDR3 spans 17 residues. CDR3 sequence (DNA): TGCGCCAGCAGTCGGGAGAACCCGGACAGGGACTTTACGGAGCAGTACGTC. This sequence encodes CASSRENPDRDFTEQYV.

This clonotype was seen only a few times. CDR3 protein: CASSYEATGVYGYTF. CDR3 bases: TGTGCCAGCAGTTACGAAGCGACAGGGGTCTATGGCTACACCTTC. This sequence joins TRBV6-6 and TRBJ1-2; 8 nucleotides align to TRBD1. The CDR3 runs to 15 residues. Trimming cost V 2 bases and J 4 bases; bases outside gene matches: 6. Germline loops: CDR1 MNHNY, CDR2 SVGAGI (reference sequence).

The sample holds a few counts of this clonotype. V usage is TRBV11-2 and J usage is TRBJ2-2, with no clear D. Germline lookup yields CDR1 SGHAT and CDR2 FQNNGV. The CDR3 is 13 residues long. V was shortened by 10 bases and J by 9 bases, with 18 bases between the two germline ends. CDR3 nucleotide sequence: TGTGCCACCTGCCCCACACGGGTTCGGGAGCTGTTTTTT. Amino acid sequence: CATCPTRVRELFF. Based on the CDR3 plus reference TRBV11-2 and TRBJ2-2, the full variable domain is EAGVAQSPRYKIIEKRQSVAFWCNPISGHATLYWYQQILGQGPKLLIQFQNNGVVDDSQLPKDRFSAERLKGVDSTLKIQPAKLEDSAVYLCATCPTRVRELFFGEGSRLTVL.

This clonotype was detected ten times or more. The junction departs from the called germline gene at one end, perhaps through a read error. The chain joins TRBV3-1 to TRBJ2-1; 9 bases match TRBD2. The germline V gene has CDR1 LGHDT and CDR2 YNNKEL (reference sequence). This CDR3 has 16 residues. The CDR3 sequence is CASTQTRLAVYNEQFF. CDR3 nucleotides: TGTGCCAGCACCCAAACACGACTAGCGGTCTACAATGAGCAGTTCTTC.

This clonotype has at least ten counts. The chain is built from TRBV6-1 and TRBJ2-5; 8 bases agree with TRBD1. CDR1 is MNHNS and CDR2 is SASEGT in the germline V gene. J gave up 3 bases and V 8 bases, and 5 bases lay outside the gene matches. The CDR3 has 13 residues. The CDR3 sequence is CASLRTGKETQYF. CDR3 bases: TGTGCCAGCCTCCGGACAGGGAAAGAGACCCAGTACTTC.

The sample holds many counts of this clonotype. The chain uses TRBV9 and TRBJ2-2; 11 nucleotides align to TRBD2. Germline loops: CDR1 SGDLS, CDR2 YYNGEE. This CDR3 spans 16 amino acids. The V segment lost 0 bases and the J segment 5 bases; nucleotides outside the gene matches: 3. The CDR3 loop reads CASSVGSSGRTGELFF. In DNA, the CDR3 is TGTGCCAGCAGCGTAGGATCTAGCGGGAGGACCGGGGAGCTGTTTTTT.

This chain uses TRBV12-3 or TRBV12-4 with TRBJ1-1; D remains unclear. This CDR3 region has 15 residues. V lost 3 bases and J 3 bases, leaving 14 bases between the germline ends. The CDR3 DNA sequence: TGTGCCAGCAGTTTTGGCCTGATATCGTACACTGAAGCTTTCTTT. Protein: CASSFGLISYTEAFF.

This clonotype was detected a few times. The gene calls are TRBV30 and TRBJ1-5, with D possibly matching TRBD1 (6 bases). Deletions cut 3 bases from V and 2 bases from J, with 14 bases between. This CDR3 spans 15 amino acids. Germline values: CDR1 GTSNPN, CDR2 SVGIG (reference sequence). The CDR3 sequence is CAWSRGGYRNQPQHF. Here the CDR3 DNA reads TGTGCCTGGAGCCGAGGGGGGTACCGCAATCAGCCCCAGCATTTT.

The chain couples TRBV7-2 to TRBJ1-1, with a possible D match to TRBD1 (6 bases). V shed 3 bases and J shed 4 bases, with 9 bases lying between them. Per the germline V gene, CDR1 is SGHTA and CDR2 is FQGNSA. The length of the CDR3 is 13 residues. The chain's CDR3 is CASSFTGSTEAFF. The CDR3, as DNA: TGTGCCAGCAGCTTTACAGGGTCCACTGAAGCTTTCTTT.

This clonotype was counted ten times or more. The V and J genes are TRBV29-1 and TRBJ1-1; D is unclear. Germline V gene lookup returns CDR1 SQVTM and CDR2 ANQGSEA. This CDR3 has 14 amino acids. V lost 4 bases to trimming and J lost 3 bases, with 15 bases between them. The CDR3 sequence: CSVGLRLGDTEAFF. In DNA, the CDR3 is TGCAGCGTTGGTCTTCGTTTGGGTGACACTGAAGCTTTCTTT.

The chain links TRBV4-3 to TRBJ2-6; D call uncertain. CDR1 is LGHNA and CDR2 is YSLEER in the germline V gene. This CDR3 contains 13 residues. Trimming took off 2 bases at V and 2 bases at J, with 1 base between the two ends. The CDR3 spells CASSQTGANVLTF. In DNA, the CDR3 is TGCGCCAGCAGCCAAACTGGGGCCAACGTCCTGACTTTC.

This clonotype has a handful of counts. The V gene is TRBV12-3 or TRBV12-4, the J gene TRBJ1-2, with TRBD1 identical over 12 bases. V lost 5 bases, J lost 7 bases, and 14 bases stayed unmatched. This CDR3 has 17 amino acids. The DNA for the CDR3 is TGTGCCAGCAGTACCCTCCCCTCGGGACAGGGGGCAGGTGGCTACACCTTC. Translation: CASSTLPSGQGAGGYTF.

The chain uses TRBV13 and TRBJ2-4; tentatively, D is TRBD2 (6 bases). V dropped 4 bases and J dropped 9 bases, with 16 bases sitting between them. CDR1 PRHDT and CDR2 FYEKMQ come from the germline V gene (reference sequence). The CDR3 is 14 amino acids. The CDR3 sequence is CASSSGTGGFIQYF. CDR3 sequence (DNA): TGTGCCAGCAGCTCCGGGACTGGGGGATTCATTCAGTACTTC.

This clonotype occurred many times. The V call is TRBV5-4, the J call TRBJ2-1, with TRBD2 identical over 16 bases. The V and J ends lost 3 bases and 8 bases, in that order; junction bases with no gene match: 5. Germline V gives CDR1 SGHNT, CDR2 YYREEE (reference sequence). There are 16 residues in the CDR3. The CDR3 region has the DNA TGTGCCAGCAGCTACGGGACTAGCGGGGGGGCCGATGAGCAGTTCTTC. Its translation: CASSYGTSGGADEQFF.